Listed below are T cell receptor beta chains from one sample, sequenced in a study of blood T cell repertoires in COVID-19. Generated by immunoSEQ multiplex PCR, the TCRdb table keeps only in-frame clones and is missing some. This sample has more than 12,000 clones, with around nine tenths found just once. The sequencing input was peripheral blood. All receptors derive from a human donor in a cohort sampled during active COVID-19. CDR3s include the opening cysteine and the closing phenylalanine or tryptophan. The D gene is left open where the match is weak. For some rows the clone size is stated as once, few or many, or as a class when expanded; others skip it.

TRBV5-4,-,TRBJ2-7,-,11,CASLHGGEQYF,TGTGCCAGCCTGCACGGAGGCGAGCAGTACTTC
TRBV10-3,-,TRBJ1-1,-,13,CAISDPGRTEAFF,TGTGCCATCAGCGACCCAGGGAGGACTGAAGCTTTCTTT
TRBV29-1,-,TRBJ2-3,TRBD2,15,CSVAPSGGPTDTQYF,TGCAGCGTTGCGCCTAGCGGGGGACCCACAGATACGCAGTATTTT
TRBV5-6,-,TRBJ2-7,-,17,CASSLEQGHINGYEQYF,TGTGCCAGCAGCTTGGAACAGGGACATATAAATGGCTACGAGCAGTACTTC
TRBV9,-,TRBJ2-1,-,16,CASSENGGGTYNEQFF,TGTGCCAGCAGCGAGAATGGGGGAGGAACCTACAATGAGCAGTTCTTC
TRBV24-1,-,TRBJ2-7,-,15,CATSRTGYSSYEQYF,TGTGCCACCAGTCGAACAGGGTATTCCTCCTACGAGCAGTACTTC
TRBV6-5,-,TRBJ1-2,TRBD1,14,CATDPSGGAYGYTF,TGTGCCACCGACCCTTCAGGGGGAGCCTATGGCTACACCTTC
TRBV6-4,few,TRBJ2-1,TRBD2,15,CASSDSAGAYNEQFF,TGTGCCAGCAGTGACTCAGCGGGGGCCTACAATGAGCAGTTCTTC
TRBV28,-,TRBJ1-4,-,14,CASGGAGVGEKLFF,TGTGCCAGCGGCGGGGCGGGGGTTGGGGAAAAACTGTTTTTT
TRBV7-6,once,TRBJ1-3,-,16,CASSFTVLSSGNTIYF,TGTGCCAGCAGCTTTACAGTCCTCAGCTCTGGAAACACCATATATTTT
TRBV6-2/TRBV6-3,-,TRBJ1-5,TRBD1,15,CASSSTGGNNQPQHF,TGTGCCAGCAGTTCGACAGGGGGCAATAATCAGCCCCAGCATTTT
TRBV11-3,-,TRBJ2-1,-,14,CASSLWETKNEQFF,TGTGCCAGCAGCCTCTGGGAGACTAAAAATGAGCAGTTCTTC
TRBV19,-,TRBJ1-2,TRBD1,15,CASSITGAHPNGYTF,TGTGCCAGTAGTATCACAGGGGCCCATCCCAATGGCTACACCTTC
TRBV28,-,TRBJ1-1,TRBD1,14,CASSLTGLGSEAFF,TGTGCCAGCAGTTTGACAGGGCTGGGCTCTGAAGCTTTCTTT
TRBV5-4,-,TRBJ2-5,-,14,CASSLAAVQETQYF,TGTGCCAGCAGCTTGGCCGCGGTCCAAGAGACCCAGTACTTC
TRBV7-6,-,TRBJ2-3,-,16,CASSLTRAGGTDTQYF,TGTGCCAGCAGCTTAACCAGGGCAGGGGGCACAGATACGCAGTATTTT
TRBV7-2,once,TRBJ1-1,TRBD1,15,CASSLELDRGTEAFF,TGTGCCAGCAGCTTAGAACTAGACAGGGGAACTGAAGCTTTCTTT
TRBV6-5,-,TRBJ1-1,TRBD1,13,CASSYAGQGEAFF,TGTGCCAGCAGTTACGCTGGACAGGGTGAAGCTTTCTTT
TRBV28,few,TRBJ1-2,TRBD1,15,CASSFRQGVLYGYTF,TGTGCCAGCAGTTTTCGCCAGGGGGTCCTCTATGGCTACACCTTC
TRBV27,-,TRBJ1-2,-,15,CASSLGAGGFNGYTF,TGTGCCAGCAGTTTAGGTGCGGGAGGATTTAATGGCTACACCTTC
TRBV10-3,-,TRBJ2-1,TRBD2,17,CAISYLRTSGSRNEQFF,TGTGCCATCAGTTATCTTCGGACTAGCGGGAGTAGGAATGAGCAGTTCTTC
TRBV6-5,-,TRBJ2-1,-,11,CASSYGHEQFF,TGTGCCAGCAGTTACGGGCATGAGCAGTTCTTC
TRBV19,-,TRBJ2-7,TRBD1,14,CASSIGQGFHEQYF,TGTGCCAGTAGTATAGGACAGGGGTTCCACGAGCAGTACTTC
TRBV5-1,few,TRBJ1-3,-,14,CASSETASGNTIYF,TGCGCCAGCAGCGAGACAGCCTCTGGAAACACCATATATTTT
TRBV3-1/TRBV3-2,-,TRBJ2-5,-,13,CASSPGGQETQYF,TGTGCCAGCAGCCCCGGGGGCCAAGAGACCCAGTACTTC
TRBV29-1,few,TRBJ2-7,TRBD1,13,CSVGQGISYEQYF,TGCAGCGTTGGACAGGGGATCTCCTACGAGCAGTACTTC
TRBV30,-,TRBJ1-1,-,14,CAWSPYYRDNEAFF,TGTGCCTGGAGCCCTTACTACAGGGATAATGAAGCTTTCTTT
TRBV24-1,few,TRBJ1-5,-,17,CATSDPDEDRSNQPQHF,TGTGCCACCAGTGACCCCGATGAGGACAGAAGCAATCAGCCCCAGCATTTT
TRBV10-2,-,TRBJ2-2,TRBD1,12,CATSTGAGELFF,TGCGCCACCTCAACAGGGGCCGGGGAGCTGTTTTTT
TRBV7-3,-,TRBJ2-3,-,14,CASSFRGGPDTQYF,TGTGCCAGCAGCTTCCGAGGAGGGCCAGATACGCAGTATTTT
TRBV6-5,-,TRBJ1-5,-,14,CASTEGLGNQPQHF,TGTGCCAGCACGGAGGGATTAGGGAATCAGCCCCAGCATTTT
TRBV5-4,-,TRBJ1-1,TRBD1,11,CASSSTGLAFF,TGTGCCAGCAGCTCGACAGGGTTAGCTTTCTTT
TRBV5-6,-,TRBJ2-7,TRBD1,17,CASSFLIYPGQGYEQYF,TGTGCCAGCAGCTTTTTAATCTATCCGGGACAGGGATACGAGCAGTACTTC
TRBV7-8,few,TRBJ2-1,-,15,CASSSAPGDQYEQFF,TGTGCCAGCAGCTCCGCTCCCGGAGATCAATATGAGCAGTTCTTC
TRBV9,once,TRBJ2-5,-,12,CASSVGGETQYF,TGTGCCAGCAGCGTTGGCGGGGAGACCCAGTACTTC
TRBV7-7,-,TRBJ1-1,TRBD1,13,CASSLGTGTEAFF,TGTGCCAGCAGCTTAGGGACAGGGACTGAAGCTTTCTTT
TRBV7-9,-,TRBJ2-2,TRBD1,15,CASSPGQGWTGELFF,TGTGCCAGCAGTCCCGGACAGGGATGGACCGGGGAGCTGTTTTTT
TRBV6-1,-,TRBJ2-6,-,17,CASSEPGISSGANVLTF,TGTGCCAGCAGTGAACCAGGGATATCCTCTGGGGCCAACGTCCTGACTTTC
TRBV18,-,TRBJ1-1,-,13,CASSPREEAEAFF,TGTGCCAGCTCACCAAGGGAGGAGGCTGAAGCTTTCTTT
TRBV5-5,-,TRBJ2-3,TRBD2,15,CASSLVEGGPDTQYF,TGTGCCAGCAGCTTGGTAGAGGGAGGGCCAGATACGCAGTATTTT
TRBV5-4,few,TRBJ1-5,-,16,CASSLAGGPRRQPQHF,TGTGCCAGCAGCTTGGCCGGGGGGCCGCGTCGTCAGCCCCAGCATTTT
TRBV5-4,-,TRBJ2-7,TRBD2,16,CASSLAPAGEPYEQYF,TGTGCCAGCAGCTTGGCCCCAGCGGGAGAGCCCTACGAGCAGTACTTC
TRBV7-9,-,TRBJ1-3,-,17,CASSLVVAKSSGNTIYF,TGTGCCAGCAGCTTAGTGGTCGCCAAGAGCTCTGGAAACACCATATATTTT
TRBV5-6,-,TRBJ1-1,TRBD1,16,CASSWTRDSMNTEAFF,TGTGCCAGCAGCTGGACTCGGGACAGCATGAACACTGAAGCTTTCTTT
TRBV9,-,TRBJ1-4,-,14,CASSDGTPDEKLFF,TGTGCCAGCAGCGACGGGACTCCCGACGAAAAACTGTTTTTT
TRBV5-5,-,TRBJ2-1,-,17,CASSLIPGANSYNEQFF,TGTGCCAGCAGCTTGATTCCGGGAGCTAACTCCTACAATGAGCAGTTCTTC
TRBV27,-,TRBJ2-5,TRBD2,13,CASRLAGEETQYF,TGTGCCAGCAGGCTAGCGGGAGAAGAGACCCAGTACTTC
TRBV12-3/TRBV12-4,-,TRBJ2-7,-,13,CASSFGLSYEQYF,TGTGCCAGCAGTTTTGGTCTTAGCTACGAGCAGTACTTC